What follows are 17 T cell receptor beta chains derived from one specimen sequenced in a study of cytomegalovirus exposure and HLA in healthy donors. The repertoire was sequenced with immunoSEQ multiplex PCR; TCRdb's copy has only in-frame clones and lacks some. This table holds about 270,000 clones, 65% to 90% found once. Material for sequencing was PBMCs. These receptors all stem from a young woman in good health and CMV-seronegative.

The CDR3 spells CASSGRRVWSYEQYF. The CDR3 coding sequence is TGTGCCAGCAGCGGACGCAGGGTCTGGTCCTACGAGCAGTACTTC. The J gene is TRBJ2-7, the V gene TRBV5-8, with D possibly being TRBD1 (5 bases). The CDR3 consists of 15 residues. Germline V gene sequence: CDR1 SGHTS, CDR2 YDEGEE. Trimming stripped 4 bases from V and 1 base from J, with 15 bases between. The full variable domain, its missing parts supplied by reference TRBV5-8 and TRBJ2-7, is EAGVTQSPTHLIKTRGQQATLRCSPISGHTSVYWYQQALGLGLQFLLWYDEGEERNRGNFPPRFSGRQFPNYSSELNVNALELEDSALYLCASSGRRVWSYEQYFGPGTRLTVT.

The V call is TRBV5-5, the J call TRBJ2-7; the match to TRBD1 covers 7 bases. Germline V gives CDR1 SGHKS, CDR2 YYEKEE (reference sequence). Germline trimming cut 5 bases from V and 6 bases from J; bases unmatched to any gene: 8. This CDR3 has 13 residues. CDR3 in DNA: TGTGCCAGCAGGTCACATACAGGGGCCGAGCAGTACTTC. Its protein is CASRSHTGAEQYF.

This sequence joins TRBV27 and TRBJ1-5; 9 bases align to TRBD1. This CDR3 has 14 residues. The germline V gene has CDR1 MNHEY and CDR2 SMNVEV (reference sequence). Trimming took 7 bases from V and 5 from J; bases not matched to a gene: 6. This CDR3 reads CASTITGGYQPQHF. The CDR3 DNA is TGTGCCAGCACAATAACAGGGGGCTATCAGCCCCAGCATTTT.

This chain connects TRBV6-6 to TRBJ2-1; 12 bases are shared with TRBD2. Germline lookup yields CDR1 MNHNY and CDR2 SVGAGI (reference sequence). J gave up 8 bases and V 2 bases, and 7 bases lay outside the gene matches. The CDR3 covers 16 residues. CDR3 nucleotide sequence: TGTGCCAGCAGTTACCCGGGACTAGCGGGCAATGATGAGCAGTTCTTC. Translated: CASSYPGLAGNDEQFF.

V usage is TRBV30 and J usage is TRBJ1-3; no firm D call. Germline values: CDR1 GTSNPN, CDR2 SVGIG (reference sequence). The CDR3 covers 14 residues. V lost 4 bases, J lost 2 bases, and 12 bases lay in between. The chain's CDR3 is CAWMIRETGNTIYF. The CDR3 bases are TGTGCCTGGATGATCCGAGAGACTGGAAACACCATATATTTT.

J is TRBJ1-4 and V is TRBV6-5, with D possibly being TRBD1 (5 bases). This CDR3 comprises 14 residues. The germline V gene encodes CDR1 MNHEY and CDR2 SVGAGI. Trimming shortened V by 6 bases and J by 4 bases, and 12 bases separated the two germline ends. CDR3 sequence (DNA): TGTGCCAGCAGGGACGACAGCCTTAATGAAAAACTGTTTTTT. It specifies CASRDDSLNEKLFF.

As regards this clone: This specimen includes other DNA sequences encoding the same CDR3. CDR3 in DNA: TGTGCCAGCAGTTACTCGGGGGGACTCACCGGGGAGCTGTTTTTT. It yields the protein CASSYSGGLTGELFF. The chain couples TRBV6-5 to TRBJ2-2; possibly TRBD2 for D (6 bases). The V gene's germline CDR1 is MNHEY and CDR2 SVGAGI. Deletions cut 0 bases from V and 4 bases from J, with 9 bases between. CDR3 length equals 15 residues.

V gene TRBV7-3 combines with J gene TRBJ2-1, with 7 positions matching TRBD2. Germline V gene sequence: CDR1 SGHTA, CDR2 FQGTGA. Losses at the gene ends were 5 bases for V and 6 bases for J; bases not matched to a gene: 13. The CDR3 runs 16 residues. The CDR3: CASSPLSSGVVNEQFF. For the CDR3, the DNA is TGTGCCAGCAGCCCACTTTCCAGCGGGGTCGTCAATGAGCAGTTCTTC. Full variable domain (remainder filled in from reference TRBV7-3 and TRBJ2-1): GAGVSQTPSNKVTEKGKYVELRCDPISGHTALYWYRQSLGQGPEFLIYFQGTGAADDSGLPNDRFFAVRPEGSVSTLKIQRTERGDSAVYLCASSPLSSGVVNEQFFGPGTRLTVL.

For the CDR3, the DNA is TGTGCCAGCAGCCCAAGACTAGCGGGAGAGTCAGGCCATGAGCAGTTCTTC. Protein product: CASSPRLAGESGHEQFF. J is TRBJ2-1 and V is TRBV27; 12 bases line up with TRBD2. The CDR3 spans 17 residues. J was trimmed by 8 bases and V by 6 bases; bases with no gene match: 14. The germline CDR1 and CDR2 sequences are MNHEY and SMNVEV (reference sequence).

The genes are TRBV29-1 and TRBJ1-2; D is ambiguous. Trimming removed 7 bases from V and 8 bases from J, with 14 bases in between. This CDR3 is built from 11 residues. The germline V gene encodes CDR1 SQVTM and CDR2 ANQGSEA. The CDR3 loop is CSASYVGGYTF. The CDR3 DNA reads TGCAGCGCTAGTTATGTAGGAGGCTACACCTTC. The full variable domain, rest sourced from reference TRBV29-1 and TRBJ1-2, is SAVISQKPSRDICQRGTSLTIQCQVDSQVTMMFWYRQQPGQSLTLIATANQGSEATYESGFVIDKFPISRPNLTFSTLTVSNMSPEDSSIYLCSASYVGGYTFGSGTRLTVV.

This chain links TRBV19 with TRBJ1-5; 9 bases are a match to TRBD1. This CDR3 region has 15 residues. Germline lookup yields CDR1 LNHDA and CDR2 SQIVND (reference sequence). The V segment lost 4 bases and the J segment 6 bases; nucleotides outside the gene matches: 7. The CDR3 protein is CASSTPGQGRQPQHF. The CDR3 DNA follows: TGTGCCAGTAGTACGCCGGGACAGGGACGTCAGCCCCAGCATTTT. The full variable domain, with the rest looked up from reference TRBV19 and TRBJ1-5, is DGGITQSPKYLFRKEGQNVTLSCEQNLNHDAMYWYRQDPGQGLRLIYYSQIVNDFQKGDIAEGYSVSREKKESFPLTVTSAQKNPTAFYLCASSTPGQGRQPQHFGDGTRLSIL.

The chain couples TRBV10-1 to TRBJ1-1; possible D gene TRBD1, 5 bases. V dropped 3 bases and J dropped 3 bases, with 23 bases sitting between them. Germline loops: CDR1 WNHNN, CDR2 SYGVQD (reference sequence). This CDR3 has 18 amino acids. The CDR3 protein is CASSDLRVDQRGYTEAFF. DNA of the CDR3: TGCGCCAGCAGTGACCTTCGAGTGGACCAAAGGGGATACACTGAAGCTTTCTTT.

The chain couples TRBV15 to TRBJ2-1, with 11 bases lining up with TRBD2. CDR1 and CDR2 (germline): LNHNV, YYDKDF (reference sequence). The junction had 14 bases not matched to a gene; V was cut back by 3 bases and J by 4 bases. The CDR3 totals 19 residues. The CDR3 DNA is TGTGCCACCAGCAGGAGGGGACTAGCGGAACCAGTGAAATACAATGAGCAGTTCTTC. Translating gives CATSRRGLAEPVKYNEQFF.

The J gene is TRBJ1-2, the V gene TRBV27; D possibly corresponds to TRBD1 (5 bases). The CDR3 sequence is 13 residues long. With 4 bases removed from V and 2 bases from J, the gap between germline ends came to 8 bases. CDR1 and CDR2 (germline): MNHEY, SMNVEV (reference sequence). The CDR3 nucleotides are TGTGCCAGCAGTTCCTCAGGGAACTATGGCTACACCTTC. Translated: CASSSSGNYGYTF.

This sequence joins TRBV6-5 and TRBJ1-4; no reliable D call. The CDR3 is made up of 14 amino acids. Germline V CDR1 and CDR2: MNHEY, SVGAGI. V lost 8 bases and J lost 0, with 10 bases in between. The CDR3 is CASQEGATNEKLFF. The CDR3 DNA sequence: TGTGCCAGCCAAGAGGGTGCAACTAATGAAAAACTGTTTTTT.

The chain uses TRBV2 and TRBJ2-3; D is possibly TRBD2 (5 bases). This CDR3 is built from 13 residues. V was pared by 6 bases and J by 3 bases, with 10 bases between. Germline CDR1 reads SNHLY; CDR2 reads FYNNEI. In DNA form, the CDR3 reads TGTGCCAGCAGAGCGGTGGGGACAGATACGCAGTATTTT. Its translation is CASRAVGTDTQYF. Supplemented by reference TRBV2 and TRBJ2-3, the full variable domain reads EPEVTQTPSHQVTQMGQEVILRCVPISNHLYFYWYRQILGQKVEFLVSFYNNEISEKSEIFDDQFSVERPDGSNFTLKIRSTKLEDSAMYFCASRAVGTDTQYFGPGTRLTVL.

The rearrangement links TRBV20-1 to TRBJ1-2, with D unclear. Deletions cut 7 bases from V and 1 base from J, with 7 bases between. Germline assignment: CDR1 DFQATT and CDR2 SNEGSKA (reference sequence). This CDR3 is 11 amino acids long. The CDR3 spells CSVGNNYGYTF. DNA for the CDR3: TGCAGTGTTGGCAATAACTATGGCTACACCTTC.